Listed here are 10 T cell receptor beta chains from one sample, sequenced in a study of T-cell reconstitution after alpha-beta-depleted transplantation in children. It was with unique molecular identifiers that the TCRbeta library was prepared. Each CDR3 protein is one row after TCRdb ran MiXCR on the PCR reads. Of approximately 220,000 distinct CDR3 sequences listed, more than 15% are singletons. This specimen consisted of PBMCs, mostly from graft donor cells, obtained 360 days after TCRalphabeta/CD19-depleted stem cell transplant. These receptor sequences come from a male patient aged 2 to 10 who had a stem cell transplant for acute lymphoblastic leukemia, so the T cells may come from the graft donor.

This clonotype was counted only a few times. The J gene is TRBJ2-7, the V gene TRBV5-6, with D maybe TRBD1 (6 bases). The CDR3 has 13 residues. Germline CDR1 and CDR2: SGHDT and YYEEEE. The germline V and J ends were trimmed by 4 bases and 3 bases, with 11 bases remaining between them. In DNA, the CDR3 is TGTGCCAGCAGCGCCGTACAGGGCTACGAGCAGTACTTC. It specifies CASSAVQGYEQYF.

The chain has TRBV29-1 and TRBJ2-7; the D gene is possibly TRBD1 (5 bases). The germline V gene has CDR1 SQVTM and CDR2 ANQGSEA. Trimming removed 6 bases from V and 4 bases from J, with 10 bases in between. This CDR3 region has 11 residues. CDR3 nucleotide sequence: TGCAGCGTCAGGCCAGGGTACGAGCAGTACTTC. Translation: CSVRPGYEQYF.

This clonotype has just a few counts. The rearrangement links TRBV7-3 to TRBJ2-1; 9 bases fit TRBD1. The CDR3 is 15 residues long. The V gene's germline CDR1 is SGHTA and CDR2 FQGTGA. With 6 bases clipped from V and 6 bases from J, the junction kept 9 bases outside the gene matches. In DNA, the CDR3 is TGTGCCAGCAGTCCCTCTGGGACAGGGCCCAATGAGCAGTTCTTC. Protein: CASSPSGTGPNEQFF.

J is TRBJ2-6 and V is TRBV18; D is possibly TRBD1 (6 bases). Trimming cost V 5 bases and J 2 bases, with 7 bases left between them. Germline lookup yields CDR1 KGHSH and CDR2 LQKENI. This CDR3 comprises 14 residues. The CDR3: CASSAGAGANVLTF. The CDR3 nucleotides read TGTGCCAGCTCAGCAGGGGCTGGGGCCAACGTCCTGACTTTC.

Only a few counts were recorded for this clonotype. The chain carries TRBV7-9 and TRBJ2-5; D may be TRBD2 (5 bases). Germline loops: CDR1 SEHNR, CDR2 FQNEAQ (reference sequence). The CDR3 covers 13 residues. Trimming removed 6 bases from V and 9 bases from J, with 17 bases in between. CDR3 bases: TGTGCCAGCAGAAACGAACTAGTTGGTGCCCAGTACTTC. Translating gives CASRNELVGAQYF. Full variable domain (remainder filled in from reference TRBV7-9 and TRBJ2-5): DTGVSQNPRHKITKRGQNVTFRCDPISEHNRLYWYRQTLGQGPEFLTYFQNEAQLEKSRLLSDRFSAERPKGSFSTLEIQRTEQGDSAMYLCASRNELVGAQYFGPGTRLLVL.

V and J are TRBV20-1 and TRBJ1-5; 10 positions agree with TRBD1. CDR3 length: 14 residues. From germline, CDR1 is DFQATT and CDR2 SNEGSKA (reference sequence). V dropped 6 bases and J dropped 2; count of bases not matched to a gene: 4. The CDR3, as DNA: TGCAGTGCCGTGACAGGGGGCGGCAATCAGCCCCAGCATTTT. This codes for CSAVTGGGNQPQHF.

This clonotype has only a few counts. The chain couples TRBV7-9 to TRBJ2-5, with 7 bases that match TRBD2. Germline V gives CDR1 SEHNR, CDR2 FQNEAQ (reference sequence). The V and J ends lost 10 bases and 4 bases, in that order; junction bases with no gene match: 9. The CDR3 has 13 amino acids. CDR3 sequence reads: CATAGLTSETQYF. The CDR3 DNA follows: TGTGCCACCGCGGGACTAACGTCAGAGACCCAGTACTTC.

This clonotype has more than one count but fewer than ten. CDR3 sequence (DNA): TGTGCCAGCAGCCCCGGACTAGCGGGAGACAACGGGGAGCTGTTTTTT. Its translation: CASSPGLAGDNGELFF. The V call is TRBV4-2, the J call TRBJ2-2, with TRBD2 matching over 13 bases. This CDR3 has 16 amino acids. Per the germline V gene, CDR1 is LGHNA and CDR2 is YNFKEQ. Trimming at V came to 4 bases and at J to 7 bases, leaving 6 bases not matched to a gene.

This clonotype was seen a few times. The chain employs TRBV7-2 and TRBJ1-6; D call uncertain. Deletions cut 3 bases from V and 9 bases from J, with 12 bases between. Germline V lookup: CDR1 SGHTA, CDR2 FQGNSA. This CDR3 spans 14 amino acids. CDR3 DNA sequence: TGTGCCAGCAGCTTGGCCCCCGGTGTTTCACCCCTCCACTTT. It is translated as CASSLAPGVSPLHF.

This clonotype has just a few counts. This sequence joins TRBV27 and TRBJ2-7; D gene uncertain. Germline loops: CDR1 MNHEY, CDR2 SMNVEV (reference sequence). The CDR3 is made up of 14 amino acids. V was clipped by 5 bases and J by 3 bases, with 14 bases between them. CDR3 amino acids: CASSPLDSHYEQYF. CDR3 DNA: TGTGCCAGCAGTCCCCTGGATAGCCACTACGAGCAGTACTTC.